The rows below give T cell receptor beta chains drawn from one sample of a study of OX40 agonist ivuxolimab in advanced cancers. Sequencing was performed with immunoSEQ multiplex PCR; in TCRdb, only in-frame clones are kept and a portion is missing. The sample lists over 80,000 clones; around four fifths were seen once. Sequencing used CD4+ or CD8+ T cells sorted from blood, obtained in a trial of the OX40 agonist ivuxolimab. Receptors were obtained from an adult with an advanced solid tumor such as melanoma, head and neck, liver or kidney cancer. Both conserved end residues are part of each CDR3. The D gene is left open where the match is weak. Part of the rows lack a size; the others show once, few, many or a class for expanded clones.

TRBD2	NA	TRBJ2-2	TRBV4-1	CASRLAVTGELFF	TGCGCCAGCCGCCTAGCGGTCACCGGGGAGCTGTTTTTT
TRBD2	NA	TRBJ2-3	TRBV7-2	CASSLPISGGYTDTQYF	TGTGCCAGCAGCTTACCCATTAGCGGGGGATACACAGATACGCAGTATTTT
NA	NA	TRBJ2-5	TRBV13	CASSLVAGTQYF	TGTGCCAGCAGCTTAGTGGCGGGGACCCAGTACTTC
TRBD1	NA	TRBJ1-2	TRBV10-3	CAIRDRGNYGYTF	TGTGCCATCAGGGACAGGGGGAACTATGGCTACACCTTC
TRBD2	once	TRBJ2-5	TRBV5-1	CASSLGTSGVGETQYF	TGCGCCAGCAGCTTGGGGACTAGCGGGGTAGGAGAGACCCAGTACTTC
NA	NA	TRBJ2-1	TRBV11-2	CASSLDMAAAGNEQFF	TGTGCCAGCAGCTTAGATATGGCAGCAGCAGGGAATGAGCAGTTCTTC
NA	NA	TRBJ1-2	TRBV18	CASSPPSITRYGYTF	TGTGCCAGCTCACCACCGTCGATAACGCGCTATGGCTACACCTTC
NA	NA	TRBJ1-2	TRBV9	CASSVADRGAIGYTF	TGTGCCAGCAGCGTAGCTGATCGGGGGGCTATTGGCTACACCTTC
NA	NA	TRBJ1-2	TRBV5-1	CASSEQTQNYGYTF	TGCGCCAGCAGCGAACAGACACAAAACTATGGCTACACCTTC
NA	NA	TRBJ1-5	TRBV6-5	CASSYDSRLRQPQHF	TGTGCCAGCAGCTATGACAGCCGCCTACGGCAGCCCCAGCATTTT
NA	NA	TRBJ2-4	TRBV7-9	CASSGDSLAKNIQYF	TGTGCCAGCAGCGGGGACTCCCTAGCCAAAAACATTCAGTACTTC
NA	NA	TRBJ1-2	TRBV7-9	CASSLEGSGYTF	TGTGCCAGCAGCCTCGAGGGGTCTGGCTACACCTTC
NA	NA	TRBJ1-6	TRBV7-9	CASSLETDPSSYNSPLHF	TGTGCCAGCAGCTTAGAAACCGACCCGAGCTCCTATAATTCACCCCTCCACTTT
NA	NA	TRBJ1-2	TRBV13	CASRTVRERPELKTYGYTF	TGTGCCAGCAGGACGGTTCGAGAACGACCTGAGTTAAAGACCTATGGCTACACCTTC
TRBD1	NA	TRBJ1-1	TRBV5-4	CASSLGDRGVRNTEAFF	TGTGCCAGCAGCTTGGGGGACAGGGGAGTTCGGAACACTGAAGCTTTCTTT
TRBD1	NA	TRBJ1-2	TRBV7-2	CASSLWGTGPYGYTF	TGTGCCAGCAGCTTATGGGGGACAGGACCTTATGGCTACACCTTC
TRBD1	NA	TRBJ1-2	TRBV10-2	CASKAGQDNYGYTF	TGCGCCAGCAAGGCGGGACAGGACAACTATGGCTACACCTTC
NA	NA	TRBJ1-2	TRBV2	CASIWDPKDGYTF	TGTGCCAGCATATGGGACCCTAAGGATGGCTACACCTTC
TRBD1	NA	TRBJ1-6	TRBV6-5	CASSRDRVGSPLHF	TGTGCCAGCAGCCGGGACAGGGTTGGTTCACCCCTCCACTTT
TRBD1	NA	TRBJ2-6	TRBV2	CASGGQGRSGANVLTF	TGTGCCAGCGGGGGACAGGGAAGGTCTGGGGCCAACGTCCTGACTTTC
NA	NA	TRBJ1-6	TRBV4-2	CASSQDPRGGNSPLHF	TGTGCCAGCAGCCAAGATCCGAGGGGAGGCAATTCACCCCTCCACTTT
TRBD2	NA	TRBJ2-1	TRBV10-2	CASSSGGANEQFF	TGCGCCAGCTCCAGCGGGGGGGCGAATGAGCAGTTCTTC